This T cell receptor beta chain was captured in a study of memory CD4+ T cells and cytomegalovirus serostatus. The study, taken as a whole, reports: The CMV-associated TCR signature appears largely within the CD4+ memory repertoire.

The sort gate was single viable CD3+CD4+CD8-CD45RO+ cells for memory CD4+ T cells. This clone came up once. Its antigen is not known. The table came from immunoSEQ multiplex PCR; TCRdb's copy has only in-frame clones and leaves some out. This repertoire shows tens of thousands of clones, approximately 75% found once; its top ten account for less than 1.2%. Germline V gene sequence: CDR1 SGHTA, CDR2 FQGNSA. This CDR3 contains 17 residues. After removal of 1 base from V and 4 bases from J, the junction contained 10 bases not matched to a gene. Sequencing input: memory CD4+ T cells from blood. The origin of this receptor is an adult in good health and CMV-seronegative. This chain connects TRBV7-2 to TRBJ2-3, with 8 bases identical to TRBD2. CDR3 nucleotide sequence: TGTGCCAGCAGCTTAGGAGTTCGGGGGGGCCTCGCAGATACGCAGTATTTT. As protein: CASSLGVRGGLADTQYF.